These 7 T cell receptor beta chains were all obtained from the same sample, sequenced in a study of T cell clonotyping in hematopoietic cell transplantation. Method: immunoSEQ multiplex PCR; TCRdb's copy keeps in-frame clones and lacks some. The repertoire holds about 7,500 clones, roughly nine tenths seen once, with less than 4.5% in the top ten. The sequenced sample was PBMCs, obtained 180 days after allogeneic stem cell transplant. All receptors derive from a female patient aged 45 to 65 who had an allogeneic stem cell transplant from an unrelated donor, so the T cells may come from the graft donor. Some clones in this sample may be carry-over from other donors' samples.

The DNA of the CDR3 is TGCAGCGTTGAACTACTCATTCCCGACAGAACCTCGAACACTGAAGCTTTCTTT. Translation gives CSVELLIPDRTSNTEAFF. V usage is TRBV29-1 and J usage is TRBJ1-1; weak D call: TRBD1 (5 bases). The V end lost 2 bases, the J end lost 1 base, and 23 bases lay between the germline ends. Germline CDR1 and CDR2: SQVTM and ANQGSEA. This CDR3 comprises 18 residues.

This clone was recorded only once. The rearrangement joins TRBV4-1 to TRBJ2-7; 8 nucleotides align to TRBD2. Germline V gene data show CDR1 as MGHRA and CDR2 as YSYEKL. The CDR3 has 15 amino acids. V gave up 1 base and J gave up 2 bases; unmatched junction bases: 4. The CDR3 DNA follows: TGCGCCAGCAGCCAAGCCCACGGGAGGGCCTACGAGCAGTACTTC. Translating gives CASSQAHGRAYEQYF.

The V call is TRBV9, the J call TRBJ2-7; a weak D match, TRBD2 (5 bases). The CDR3 totals 15 residues. Germline loops: CDR1 SGDLS, CDR2 YYNGEE. V was shortened by 0 bases and J by 1 base, with 11 bases between the two germline ends. The CDR3 DNA reads TGTGCCAGCAGCGTAGGGGGTAGCGAGTCCTACGAGCAGTACTTC. Translating gives CASSVGGSESYEQYF.

V and J are TRBV29-1 and TRBJ1-1; D is perhaps TRBD1 (5 bases). CDR1 and CDR2 (germline): SQVTM, ANQGSEA. V lost 5 bases to trimming and J lost 7 bases, with 17 bases between them. The CDR3 is 13 residues long. CDR3 in DNA: TGCAGCGTTTACCCTCCATTCCAGGGTGAAGCTTTCTTT. Residues: CSVYPPFQGEAFF.

The J gene is TRBJ2-7, the V gene TRBV15; no definite D call. Per the germline V gene, CDR1 is LNHNV and CDR2 is YYDKDF (reference sequence). V lost 0 bases and J 3 bases, leaving 6 bases between the germline ends. The CDR3 has 13 amino acids. The CDR3 DNA follows: TGTGCCACCAGCAGAGATACCGTCTACGAGCAGTACTTC. Protein: CATSRDTVYEQYF. The full variable domain, rest sourced from reference TRBV15 and TRBJ2-7, is DAMVIQNPRYQVTQFGKPVTLSCSQTLNHNVMYWYQQKSSQAPKLLFHYYDKDFNNEADTPDNFQSRRPNTSFCFLDIRSPGLGDTAMYLCATSRDTVYEQYFGPGTRLTVT.

This sequence joins TRBV7-9 and TRBJ2-7; perhaps TRBD2 as D (6 bases). Germline CDR1 and CDR2: SEHNR and FQNEAQ (reference sequence). The V end lost 3 bases, the J end lost 7 bases, and 13 bases lay between the germline ends. The CDR3 totals 13 residues. CDR3: CASSLGLGGEQYV. The CDR3 DNA follows: TGTGCCAGCAGCTTGGGACTGGGTGGGGAGCAGTACGTC.

This clone has just a few counts. This chain uses TRBV2 with TRBJ1-2; possibly TRBD1 for D (5 bases). V was trimmed by 8 bases and J by 5 bases, leaving 12 bases between them. The CDR3 extends over 12 amino acids. Germline V gives CDR1 SNHLY, CDR2 FYNNEI. CDR3 DNA sequence: TGTGCCAGCGGGACTATAACGTATGGCTACACCTTC. As protein: CASGTITYGYTF. The whole variable domain, remainder taken from reference TRBV2 and TRBJ1-2, is EPEVTQTPSHQVTQMGQEVILRCVPISNHLYFYWYRQILGQKVEFLVSFYNNEISEKSEIFDDQFSVERPDGSNFTLKIRSTKLEDSAMYFCASGTITYGYTFGSGTRLTVV.